The present entry profiles one TCR beta chain with its context. The antigen is unknown. The Oncomine TCR Beta short-read assay was what sequenced the DNA obtained from cultured CD4+ T cells. MiXCR, run by TCRdb on the PCR reads, gives a single entry per CDR3 protein. The data show approximately 20,000 distinct CDR3 sequences, around 45% seen once. The data derive from a study of vaccination and CD4 T cells after COVID-19. Study information: Six males and four females, two Hispanic, made up the convalescents. Following dose two, a median about 72 days (range 14 to 241) passed before post-vaccine samples were taken.

The CDR3 sequence is 14 residues long. Trimming took 5 bases from V and 8 from J; bases not matched to a gene: 7. In germline, CDR1 is SGHNT, CDR2 YYREEE (reference sequence). Treatment given: approximately 9-day PBMC culture with coronavirus spike peptide pools or control peptides (ViraFEST assay). After expanding antigen-specific T cells with peptide pools, ViraFEST sequenced their TCRs. Positive PCR dates covered March to December 2020, before US Alpha, Beta and Delta variants. This sequence originates from a human donor who had recovered from COVID-19. Sequenced here: CD4+ T cells from blood, cultured in vitro, sampled after SARS-CoV-2 vaccination. This sequence joins TRBV5-4 and TRBJ1-6; 7 nucleotides match TRBD1. The CDR3, as DNA: TGTGCCAGCAGGGGCGACAGGGTTGATTCACCCCTCCACTTT. Its translation: CASRGDRVDSPLHF. Variable domain in full (rest from reference TRBV5-4 and TRBJ1-6): ETGVTQSPTHLIKTRGQQVTLRCSSQSGHNTVSWYQQALGQGPQFIFQYYREEENGRGNFPPRFSGLQFPNYSSELNVNALELDDSALYLCASRGDRVDSPLHFGNGTRLTVT.